The clone carrying this T cell receptor (beta chain) was recorded at least ten times. The antigen is undetermined. These data come from a study of T cell repertoires in cytomegalovirus infection. Turning to the study itself: Matching HLA type and CMV infection were both indicated by public TCR beta signatures.

General study results and limits: Totalled public TCR beta family frequency picked out people who carried CMV plus the relevant HLA. HLA-C-restricted CMV-specific TCR beta clonotypes were dominant in the ex vivo response.

The CDR3 has 16 amino acids. V was trimmed by 7 bases and J by 0 bases, leaving 16 bases between them. Germline V lookup: CDR1 MDHEN, CDR2 SYDVKM. TCRdb fed the reads into MiXCR, producing one record per CDR3 protein. Among almost 300,000 distinct CDR3 sequences, about a tenth were seen once, and the ten largest hold approximately 2.4%. The sequence derives from a human donor in good health (CMV status not recorded). Some clones in this sample may be carry-over from other donors' samples. This rearrangement joins TRBV28 to TRBJ1-5; perhaps TRBD1 as D (5 bases). Sequencing input: PBMCs. DNA of the CDR3: TGTGCCAGCACCCGGGAGGGGATTTATAGCAATCAGCCCCAGCATTTT. It translates to CASTREGIYSNQPQHF. Based on the CDR3 plus reference TRBV28 and TRBJ1-5, the full variable domain is DVKVTQSSRYLVKRTGEKVFLECVQDMDHENMFWYRQDPGLGLRLIYFSYDVKMKEKGDIPEGYSVSREKKERFSLILESASTNQTSMYLCASTREGIYSNQPQHFGDGTRLSIL.